This passage covers 16 T cell receptor beta chains from one sample sequenced in a study of vaccination and CD4 T cells after COVID-19. Their antigen targets remain unknown. The sample's treatment: roughly nine-day PBMC culture with coronavirus spike peptide pools or control peptides (ViraFEST assay). Cultured CD4+ T cell DNA underwent sequencing with the Oncomine TCR Beta short-read assay. MiXCR was run by TCRdb on the PCR reads, yielding one entry per CDR3 protein. In the table there are fewer than 6,000 distinct CDR3 sequences, less than 25% of which are singletons. The sequenced sample was CD4+ T cells from blood, cultured in vitro. The receptors here all came from a human donor who had recovered from COVID-19.

J is TRBJ2-3 and V is TRBV12-3 or TRBV12-4; TRBD2 matches at 12 bases. This CDR3 region has 16 residues. V was pared by 5 bases and J by 4 bases, with 7 bases of the junction left unmatched. The CDR3 DNA sequence: TGTGCCAGCAGTCCTCCTAGCGGGGGGGCCGCAGATACGCAGTATTTT. It codes for CASSPPSGGAADTQYF.

This clonotype showed up just a few times. The chain joins TRBV10-2 to TRBJ1-5, with D hard to call. This CDR3 is 13 amino acids long. The germline gives CDR1 WSHSY, CDR2 SAAADI. V was cut by 3 bases and J by 9 bases, with 12 bases left in between. The CDR3 coding sequence is TGCGCCAGCAGTGAAAGCGGTGGACGGCCCCAGCATTTT. It codes for CASSESGGRPQHF.

This clonotype is labeled as medium-sized. The chain links TRBV2 to TRBJ1-5, with 9 bases that match TRBD1. The V segment lost 7 bases and the J segment 6 bases; nucleotides outside the gene matches: 10. Germline CDR1 reads SNHLY; CDR2 reads FYNNEI. The CDR3 extends over 15 amino acids. Here the CDR3 reads CASTAGGQGIQPQHF. The CDR3 DNA is TGTGCCAGCACCGCAGGGGGACAGGGAATTCAGCCCCAGCATTTT.

CDR3 nucleotides: TGTGCCAGTAGTATAATGAGGGGGTTTCTCGGGGGCGGGCGAAATGAGCAGTTCTTC. This sequence encodes CASSIMRGFLGGGRNEQFF. The rearrangement joins TRBV19 to TRBJ2-1; D possibly uses TRBD1 or TRBD2 (6 bases each). Trimming cost V 2 bases and J 7 bases, with 27 bases left between them. This CDR3 has 19 amino acids. The V gene's germline CDR1 is LNHDA and CDR2 SQIVND (reference sequence).

The chain joins TRBV4-2 to TRBJ1-3; D gene ambiguous. This CDR3 region has 13 residues. V was trimmed by 6 bases and J by 0 bases, leaving 6 bases between them. Germline V gene sequence: CDR1 LGHNA, CDR2 YNFKEQ. The CDR3 is CASRNPSGNTIYF. Here the CDR3 DNA reads TGTGCCAGCAGAAATCCCTCTGGAAACACCATATATTTT.

This clonotype is labeled as medium-sized. The gene calls are TRBV7-3 and TRBJ1-1, with a weak D call TRBD1 (6 bases). The CDR3 sequence is 15 residues long. The V and J ends lost 1 base and 6 bases respectively, with 15 bases between them. Looked up from germline, CDR1 is SGHTA and CDR2 is FQGTGA. The CDR3 nucleotides are TGTGCCAGCAGCTTAAGTTCAGGGGTAGGGGCTGAAGCTTTCTTT. As protein: CASSLSSGVGAEAFF.

This clonotype came up a few times. The chain uses TRBV28 and TRBJ1-1, with 10 bases lining up with TRBD1. V dropped 8 bases and J dropped 6; count of bases not matched to a gene: 15. CDR1 MDHEN and CDR2 SYDVKM come from the germline V gene. The CDR3 has 16 residues. The CDR3 DNA sequence: TGTGCCAGCTTTAAGACAAAGGGACAGGGGAATTCTGAAGCTTTCTTT. It translates to CASFKTKGQGNSEAFF.

This clonotype is labeled as medium-sized (0.01 to 0.1%). J is TRBJ2-7 and V is TRBV23-1; no definite D call. TRBV23-1 is an ORF, and what it does is uncertain. V was clipped by 3 bases and J by 1 base, with 16 bases between them. This CDR3 has 16 amino acids. DNA for the CDR3: TGCGCCAGCAGTCACCCGGCGTTCTCCCTATCCTACGAGCAGTACTTC. Translation: CASSHPAFSLSYEQYF.

The chain links TRBV12-3 or TRBV12-4 to TRBJ1-5; no definite D call. The V and J ends lost 5 bases and 6 bases respectively, with 11 bases between them. The CDR3 length is 13 residues. The CDR3 region has the DNA TGTGCCAGCAGTCTAACCCTTGCTCAGCCCCAGCATTTT. Its translation: CASSLTLAQPQHF.

The chain employs TRBV12-3 or TRBV12-4 and TRBJ2-5, with D hard to call. V was clipped by 6 bases and J by 7 bases, with 12 bases between them. The CDR3 is made up of 12 amino acids. Here the CDR3 DNA reads TGTGCCAGCAGGCATACTCCTGGGACCCAGTACTTC. This translates into CASRHTPGTQYF.

In its sample, this clonotype was seen a few times. The chain couples TRBV18 to TRBJ2-2; 8 bases map to TRBD1. Per the germline V gene, CDR1 is KGHSH and CDR2 is LQKENI. The length of the CDR3 is 15 residues. V gave up 6 bases and J gave up 0 bases; unmatched junction bases: 3. CDR3 nucleotide sequence: TGTGCCAGCTCTCCGACAGGGGCGAACACCGGGGAGCTGTTTTTT. This codes for CASSPTGANTGELFF.

In this sample, this clonotype turned up a few times. V gene TRBV15 combines with J gene TRBJ1-5; D is unclear. V was trimmed by 3 bases and J by 4 bases, leaving 7 bases between them. The CDR3 contains 13 residues. Germline V CDR1 and CDR2: LNHNV, YYDKDF (reference sequence). This chain's CDR3 is CATSSAGNQPQHF. Written as DNA, the CDR3 is TGTGCCACCAGCAGTGCGGGGAATCAGCCCCAGCATTTT.

The chain employs TRBV9 and TRBJ1-1; 8 bases map to TRBD1. Looked up from germline, CDR1 is SGDLS and CDR2 is YYNGEE. Trimming took 3 bases from V and 3 from J; bases not matched to a gene: 13. The CDR3 runs to 17 residues. This CDR3 is CASSETGENRLHTEAFF. CDR3 sequence (DNA): TGTGCCAGCAGCGAGACAGGGGAGAACCGTCTTCACACTGAAGCTTTCTTT. The complete variable domain, with remaining parts taken from reference TRBV9 and TRBJ1-1, reads DSGVTQTPKHLITATGQRVTLRCSPRSGDLSVYWYQQSLDQGLQFLIQYYNGEERAKGNILERFSAQQFPDLHSELNLSSLELGDSALYFCASSETGENRLHTEAFFGQGTRLTVV.

The rearrangement joins TRBV7-8 to TRBJ2-7; 15 positions agree with TRBD2. This CDR3 contains 18 residues. The germline V gene has CDR1 SGHVS and CDR2 FQNEAQ. Unmatched junction bases numbered 6, after V lost 0 bases and J lost 3 bases. The CDR3 bases are TGTGCCAGCAGCTTAGCAGGACTAGCGGGGGGGCCTGGCTACGAGCAGTACTTC. Protein sequence: CASSLAGLAGGPGYEQYF.

The chain links TRBV20-1 to TRBJ1-5; D gene ambiguous. Germline assignment: CDR1 DFQATT and CDR2 SNEGSKA (reference sequence). The V gene lost 5 bases and the J gene lost 6 bases, with 11 bases spanning the gap. CDR3 length: 12 residues. CDR3 in amino acids: CSALDGVQPQHF. The CDR3 nucleotides read TGCAGTGCTCTCGATGGGGTTCAGCCCCAGCATTTT.

This clonotype is judged medium-sized. The genes are TRBV2 and TRBJ1-1; the D is unclear. Trimming removed 6 bases at V and 1 base at J, with 15 bases between. Germline CDR1 and CDR2: SNHLY and FYNNEI. The CDR3 runs to 15 residues. DNA of the CDR3: TGTGCCAGCAGGGCCCTGGACCAGAAGAACACTGAAGCTTTCTTT. Translating it yields CASRALDQKNTEAFF.